This T cell receptor beta chain comes out of a study of shared clonotypes between healthy human individuals. CDR1 is SGDLS, CDR2 YYNGEE, per germline. Losses at the gene ends were 0 bases for V and 7 bases for J; bases not matched to a gene: 5. The CDR3 runs 14 residues. TCRdb keeps only in-frame clones here, not all; method: immunoSEQ multiplex PCR. This repertoire shows 2 million to 2.5 million clones, 90% to 95% found once; its top ten account for about 0.37%. The chain links TRBV9 to TRBJ2-7, with 9 bases fitting TRBD2. Material for sequencing was naive CD4+ T cells from PBMCs. The subset was: CD45RA+ positively selected. The sequence was collected from a man between 18 and 29 years old in good health. Some clones in this sample may be carry-over from other donors' samples. This chain's CDR3 is CASSVDLAGREQYF. Written as DNA, the CDR3 is TGTGCCAGCAGCGTAGATCTAGCGGGACGGGAGCAGTACTTC.